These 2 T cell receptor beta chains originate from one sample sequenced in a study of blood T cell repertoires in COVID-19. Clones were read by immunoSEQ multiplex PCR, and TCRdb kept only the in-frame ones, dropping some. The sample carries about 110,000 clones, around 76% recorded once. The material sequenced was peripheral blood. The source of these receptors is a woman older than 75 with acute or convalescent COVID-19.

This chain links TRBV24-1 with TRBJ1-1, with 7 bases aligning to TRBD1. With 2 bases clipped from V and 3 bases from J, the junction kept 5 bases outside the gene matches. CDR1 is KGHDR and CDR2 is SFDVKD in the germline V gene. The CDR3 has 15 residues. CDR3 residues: CATSDSRQGDTEAFF. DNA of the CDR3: TGTGCCACCAGTGATTCCCGACAGGGAGACACTGAAGCTTTCTTT.

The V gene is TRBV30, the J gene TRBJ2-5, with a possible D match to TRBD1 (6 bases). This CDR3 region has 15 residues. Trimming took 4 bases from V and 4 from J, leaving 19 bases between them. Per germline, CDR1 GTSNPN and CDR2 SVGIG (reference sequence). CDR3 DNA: TGTGCCTGGAAGGAAGCAGGGGATAGGCGAGAGACCCAGTACTTC. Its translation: CAWKEAGDRRETQYF.